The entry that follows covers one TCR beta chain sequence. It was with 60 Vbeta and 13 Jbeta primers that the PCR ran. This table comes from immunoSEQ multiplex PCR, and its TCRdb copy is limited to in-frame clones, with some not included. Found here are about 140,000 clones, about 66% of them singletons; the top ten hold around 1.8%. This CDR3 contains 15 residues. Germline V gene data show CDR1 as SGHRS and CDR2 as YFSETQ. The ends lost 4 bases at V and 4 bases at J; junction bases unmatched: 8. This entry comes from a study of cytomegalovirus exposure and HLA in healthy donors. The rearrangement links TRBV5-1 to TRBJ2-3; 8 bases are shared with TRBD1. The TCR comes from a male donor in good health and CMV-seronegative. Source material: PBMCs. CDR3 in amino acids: CASSLRQGSADTQYF. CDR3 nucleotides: TGCGCCAGCAGCCTTCGACAGGGGAGTGCAGATACGCAGTATTTT.